This entry features one TCR beta chain sequence. Random hexamers were used to reverse transcribe the RNA input (roughly 0.5 to 1 ug). Amplification of the TCR beta CDR3 was carried out by immunoSEQ multiplex PCR, which spanned a total of 54 Vbeta and 13 Jbeta segments. TCRdb re-called the immunoSEQ multiplex PCR reads with MiXCR, one entry per CDR3 protein. This table holds 73,000 or so distinct CDR3 sequences, about 95% found once. The sample is drawn from a study of CD8 T cells in Susac syndrome. Patients with stable or active relapsing-remitting disease, all of them treatment-naive, made up the multiple sclerosis controls. The germline V gene encodes CDR1 SQVTM and CDR2 ANQGSEA. The CDR3 is 13 amino acids. The ends were cut back, 6 bases at V and 0 bases at J, with 12 bases in the middle.

The specimen was CD8+ T cells from PBMCs. The source is a human donor with multiple sclerosis. The chain combines TRBV29-1 with TRBJ2-7; D perhaps matches TRBD2 (7 bases). Written as DNA, the CDR3 is TGCAGCGTCGGGGGCGGGAGCTCCTACGAGCAGTACTTC. This codes for CSVGGGSSYEQYF.